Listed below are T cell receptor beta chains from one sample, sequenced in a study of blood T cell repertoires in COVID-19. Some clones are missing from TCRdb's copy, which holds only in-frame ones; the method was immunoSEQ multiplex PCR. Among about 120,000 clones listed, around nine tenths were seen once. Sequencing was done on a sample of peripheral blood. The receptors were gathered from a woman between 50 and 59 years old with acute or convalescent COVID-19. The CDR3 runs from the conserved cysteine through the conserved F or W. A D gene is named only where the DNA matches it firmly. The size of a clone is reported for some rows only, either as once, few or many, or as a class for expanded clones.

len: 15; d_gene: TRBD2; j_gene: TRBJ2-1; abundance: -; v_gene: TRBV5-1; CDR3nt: TGCGCCAGCAGCCCAGGGACTAGCGGGGGGGATGAGCAGTTCTTC; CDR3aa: CASSPGTSGGDEQFF
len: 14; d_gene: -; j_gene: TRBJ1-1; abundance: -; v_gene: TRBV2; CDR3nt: TGTGCCAGCAGATCACGGGACAAGAACACTGAAGCTTTCTTT; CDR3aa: CASRSRDKNTEAFF
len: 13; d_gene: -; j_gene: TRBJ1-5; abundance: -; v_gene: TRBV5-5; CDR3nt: TGTGCCAGCAGTTCAGGTTACAATCAGCCCCAGCATTTT; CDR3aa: CASSSGYNQPQHF
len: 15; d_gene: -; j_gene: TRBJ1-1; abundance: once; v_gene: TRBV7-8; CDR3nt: TGTGCCAGCAGCTTAGCGCTTACAGGGAGTACTGAAGCTTTCTTT; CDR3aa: CASSLALTGSTEAFF
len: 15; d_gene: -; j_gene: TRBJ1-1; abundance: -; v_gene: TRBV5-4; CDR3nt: TGTGCCAGCAGCTTGGCCGAACAGGGAGGGACTGAAGCTTTCTTT; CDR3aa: CASSLAEQGGTEAFF
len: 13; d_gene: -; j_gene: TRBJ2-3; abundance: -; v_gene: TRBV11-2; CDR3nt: TGTGCCAGCAGCTTAAGCCGCTCAGATACGCAGTATTTT; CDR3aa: CASSLSRSDTQYF
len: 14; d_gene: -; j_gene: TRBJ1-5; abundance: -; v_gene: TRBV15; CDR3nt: TGTGCCACCAGCAGAGGACAGGGCAATCAGCCCCAGCATTTT; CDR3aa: CATSRGQGNQPQHF
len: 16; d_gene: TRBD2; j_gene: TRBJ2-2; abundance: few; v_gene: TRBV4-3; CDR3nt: TGCGCCAGCAGCCAAGGGACGGCGGGAGTTACCGGGGAGCTGTTTTTT; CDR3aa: CASSQGTAGVTGELFF
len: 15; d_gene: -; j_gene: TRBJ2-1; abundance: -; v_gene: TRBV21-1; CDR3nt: TGTGCCAGCAGCAAGACTAGCGGGAGTAGGGATGAGCAGTTCTTC; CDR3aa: CASSKTSGSRDEQFF
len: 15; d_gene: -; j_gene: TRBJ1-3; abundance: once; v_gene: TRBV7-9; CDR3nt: TGTGCCAGCAGCCCAACCTCAGGGCCTGGAAACACCATATATTTT; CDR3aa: CASSPTSGPGNTIYF
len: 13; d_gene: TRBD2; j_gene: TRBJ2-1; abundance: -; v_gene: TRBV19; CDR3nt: TGTGCCAGTAAGACTAGCGGGGCATCCGAGCAGTTCTTC; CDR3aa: CASKTSGASEQFF
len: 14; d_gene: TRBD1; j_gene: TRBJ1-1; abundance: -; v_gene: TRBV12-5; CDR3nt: TGTGCTAGTGGTTTGGCAGGGGGGTGGACTGAAGCTTTCTTT; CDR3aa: CASGLAGGWTEAFF